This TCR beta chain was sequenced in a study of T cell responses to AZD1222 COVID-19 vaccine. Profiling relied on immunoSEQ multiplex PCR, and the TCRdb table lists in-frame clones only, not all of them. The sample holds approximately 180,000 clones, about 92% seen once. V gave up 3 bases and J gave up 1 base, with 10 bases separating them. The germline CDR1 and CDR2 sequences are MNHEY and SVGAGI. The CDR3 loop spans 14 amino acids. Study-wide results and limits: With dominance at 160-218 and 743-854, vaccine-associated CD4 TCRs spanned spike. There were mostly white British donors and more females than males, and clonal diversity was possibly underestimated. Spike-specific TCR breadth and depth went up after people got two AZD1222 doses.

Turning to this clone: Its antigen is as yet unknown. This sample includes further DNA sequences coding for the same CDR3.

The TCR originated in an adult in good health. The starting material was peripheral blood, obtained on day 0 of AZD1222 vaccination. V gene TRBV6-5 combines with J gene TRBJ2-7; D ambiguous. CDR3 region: CASSYSGRSYEQYV. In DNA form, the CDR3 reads TGTGCCAGCAGTTATTCGGGCAGATCCTACGAGCAGTACGTC.